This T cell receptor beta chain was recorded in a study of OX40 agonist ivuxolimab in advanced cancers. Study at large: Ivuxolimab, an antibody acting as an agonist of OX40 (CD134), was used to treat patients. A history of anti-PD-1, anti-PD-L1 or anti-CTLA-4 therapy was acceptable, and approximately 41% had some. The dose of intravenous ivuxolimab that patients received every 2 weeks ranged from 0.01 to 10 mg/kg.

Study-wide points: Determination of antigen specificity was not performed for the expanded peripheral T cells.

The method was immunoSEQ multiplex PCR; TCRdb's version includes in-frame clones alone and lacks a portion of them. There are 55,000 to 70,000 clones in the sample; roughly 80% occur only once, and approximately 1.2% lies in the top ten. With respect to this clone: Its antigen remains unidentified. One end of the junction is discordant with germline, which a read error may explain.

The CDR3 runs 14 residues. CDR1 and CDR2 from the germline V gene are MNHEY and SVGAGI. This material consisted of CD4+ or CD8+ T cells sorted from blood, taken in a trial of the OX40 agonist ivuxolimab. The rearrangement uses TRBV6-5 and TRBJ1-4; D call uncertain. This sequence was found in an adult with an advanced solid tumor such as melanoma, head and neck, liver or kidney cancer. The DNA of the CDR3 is TGTGCCAACAGTTACGGGATGGGTAATGAAAAACTGTTTTTT. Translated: CANSYGMGNEKLFF.